The present T cell receptor beta chain was sequenced within a study of T cell changes during pregnancy in multiple sclerosis. Sequenced by immunoSEQ multiplex PCR; TCRdb stores in-frame clones only, minus some. The sample yields about 80,000 clones, about 90% seen once. The CDR3 contains 16 residues. V lost 1 base, J lost 5 bases, and 7 bases stayed unmatched. Germline V gene data show CDR1 as MGHRA and CDR2 as YSYEKL. The TCR was taken from a female donor with multiple sclerosis, enrolled in a pregnancy study. J is TRBJ2-3 and V is TRBV4-1; 9 bases are shared with TRBD2. Sequencing was performed on peripheral blood, taken before pregnancy. CDR3 sequence (DNA): TGCGCCAGCAGCCAAGGGATAAGCGGGGGGCTAGATACGCAGTATTTT. This codes for CASSQGISGGLDTQYF.